This TCR beta chain stems from a study of PD-1 blockade in classical Hodgkin lymphoma. Across the whole study: A 3 mg/kg intravenous dose of nivolumab was received by patients every 2 weeks.

Each and every patient relapsed after autologous stem cell transplantation, and patients got differing brentuximab vedotin exposure. The CDR3 loop spans 14 amino acids. Germline V gives CDR1 SGHDT, CDR2 YYEEEE. TCRdb keeps only in-frame clones here, not all; method: immunoSEQ multiplex PCR. The sample carries about 98,000 clones, about nine tenths recorded once. This clone was observed a single time. The TCR sequence derives from a human donor with classical Hodgkin lymphoma. The gene calls are TRBV5-6 and TRBJ2-5; D is possibly TRBD2 (6 bases). Near its end, the DNA agrees better with TRBJ2-7, so the J call may be wrong. The sequencing used peripheral blood mononuclear cells (PBMCs), collected at baseline. The CDR3 bases are TGTGCCAGCAGCACCCCCATGCGGGGCTACGAGCAGTACTTC. It encodes CASSTPMRGYEQYF.